This is a list of T cell receptor beta chains from one sample in a study of blood T cell repertoires in COVID-19. Clones were read by immunoSEQ multiplex PCR, and TCRdb kept only the in-frame ones, dropping some. The table has about 210,000 clones, approximately 83% seen once; the top ten hold 3.8%. Sequencing input: PBMCs or T cells enriched from blood (not recorded which). The source of these receptors is a woman in her 40s with acute COVID-19. CDR3s leave out the opening cysteine and the closing phenylalanine or tryptophan. The order of the fields is V gene, J gene, CDR3 protein.

v_call: TRBV6-5; j_call: TRBJ1-5; cdr3_aa: ASSVEPTVNQPQH
v_call: TRBV5-1; j_call: TRBJ1-5; cdr3_aa: ASSLDGASNQPQH
v_call: TRBV12-1; j_call: TRBJ2-1; cdr3_aa: ASTSGYNEQF
v_call: TRBV28; j_call: TRBJ2-1; cdr3_aa: ASSFGLAGNEQF
v_call: TRBV7-8; j_call: TRBJ2-2; cdr3_aa: ASSSPPASGANTGELF
v_call: TRBV6-2/TRBV6-3; j_call: TRBJ2-7; cdr3_aa: ASSRATGGRPYEQY
v_call: TRBV18; j_call: TRBJ1-6; cdr3_aa: ASRRGTDSPLH
v_call: TRBV28; j_call: TRBJ1-4; cdr3_aa: ASSLWQGDEKLF
v_call: TRBV5-1; j_call: TRBJ2-3; cdr3_aa: ASSLNGRTDTQY
v_call: TRBV6-5; j_call: TRBJ2-5; cdr3_aa: ASSYSRTPDKTQY
v_call: TRBV3-1/TRBV3-2; j_call: TRBJ2-5; cdr3_aa: ASSPADSRLRQY
v_call: TRBV4-2; j_call: TRBJ2-5; cdr3_aa: ASSRRPGTSGSVVLRQETQY
v_call: TRBV11-3; j_call: TRBJ2-1; cdr3_aa: ASSLIQGAYNEQF
v_call: TRBV20-1; j_call: TRBJ2-7; cdr3_aa: SASSGSSYEQY
v_call: TRBV7-2; j_call: TRBJ1-2; cdr3_aa: ASSRTGVKGYT
v_call: TRBV28; j_call: TRBJ2-1; cdr3_aa: ASSPAGQGANEQF
v_call: TRBV28; j_call: TRBJ1-5; cdr3_aa: ASSGGVVQPQH
v_call: TRBV11-3; j_call: TRBJ2-1; cdr3_aa: ASSLSAGGLKNEQF
v_call: TRBV11-3; j_call: TRBJ2-7; cdr3_aa: ASSFKGPLGDEQY
v_call: TRBV15; j_call: TRBJ2-5; cdr3_aa: ATTLGGMETQY
v_call: TRBV7-6; j_call: TRBJ1-3; cdr3_aa: ASSFLGREPGNTIY